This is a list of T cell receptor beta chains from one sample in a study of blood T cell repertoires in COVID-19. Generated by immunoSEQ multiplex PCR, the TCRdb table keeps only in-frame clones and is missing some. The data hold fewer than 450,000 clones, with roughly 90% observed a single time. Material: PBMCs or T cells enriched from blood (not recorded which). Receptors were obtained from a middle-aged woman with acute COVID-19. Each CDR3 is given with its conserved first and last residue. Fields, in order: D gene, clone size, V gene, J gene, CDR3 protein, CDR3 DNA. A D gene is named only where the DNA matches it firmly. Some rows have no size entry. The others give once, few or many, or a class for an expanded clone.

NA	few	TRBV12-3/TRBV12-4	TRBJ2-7	CASSFTAYEQYF	TGTGCCAGCAGTTTTACGGCCTACGAGCAGTACTTC
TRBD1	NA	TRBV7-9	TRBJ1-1	CASSLQGASEAFF	TGTGCCAGCAGTTTACAGGGGGCTTCTGAAGCTTTCTTT
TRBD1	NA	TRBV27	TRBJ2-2	CASRTDRVVTGELFF	TGTGCCAGCAGAACTGACAGGGTAGTCACCGGGGAGCTGTTTTTT
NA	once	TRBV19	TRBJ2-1	CASSIDWGRDYNEQFF	TGTGCCAGTAGTATTGATTGGGGGCGCGACTACAATGAGCAGTTCTTC
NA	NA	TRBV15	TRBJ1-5	CATSRVWGVEQPQHF	TGTGCCACCAGCAGAGTGTGGGGGGTGGAGCAGCCCCAGCATTTT
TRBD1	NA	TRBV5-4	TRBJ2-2	CASSSGTGSGELFF	TGTGCCAGCAGCTCCGGGACAGGGTCCGGGGAGCTGTTTTTT
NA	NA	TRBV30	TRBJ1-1	CAWSVMAGLNTEAFF	TGTGCCTGGAGTGTAATGGCAGGGCTGAACACTGAAGCTTTCTTT
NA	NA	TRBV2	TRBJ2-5	CASSEDPRTQYF	TGTGCCAGCAGTGAAGATCCCAGGACCCAGTACTTC
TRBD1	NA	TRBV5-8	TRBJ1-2	CASRTQGADYGYTF	TGTGCCAGCAGAACACAGGGGGCCGACTATGGCTACACCTTC
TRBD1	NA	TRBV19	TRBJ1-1	CASSPVDRGREYTEAFF	TGTGCCAGTAGCCCAGTCGACAGGGGACGGGAGTACACTGAAGCTTTCTTT
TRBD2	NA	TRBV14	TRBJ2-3	CASSTLSGLGTDTQYF	TGTGCCAGCAGTACCCTATCGGGACTAGGCACAGATACGCAGTATTTT
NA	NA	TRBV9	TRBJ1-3	CASSVGSGVGNTIYF	TGTGCCAGCAGCGTAGGGTCAGGGGTCGGAAACACCATATATTTT
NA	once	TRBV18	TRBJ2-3	CASSPGPDTQYF	TGTGCCAGCTCACCAGGCCCAGATACGCAGTATTTT
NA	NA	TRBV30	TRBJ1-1	CAWSVGGVNTEAFF	TGTGCCTGGAGTGTTGGGGGGGTTAACACTGAAGCTTTCTTT
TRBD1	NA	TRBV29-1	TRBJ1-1	CSARQGARAEAFF	TGCAGCGCCCGACAGGGGGCGAGGGCTGAAGCTTTCTTT
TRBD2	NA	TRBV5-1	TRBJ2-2	CASSPTSGGSNTGELFF	TGCGCCAGCAGCCCGACTAGCGGGGGGTCGAACACCGGGGAGCTGTTTTTT
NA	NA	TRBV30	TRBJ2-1	CAWNGQRGDNEQFF	TGTGCCTGGAACGGACAGCGGGGAGACAATGAGCAGTTCTTC